The clone carrying this TCR beta chain was seen a few times. The CDR3 runs to 14 residues. V lost 1 base, J lost 4 bases, and 9 bases lay in between. Germline V gene lookup returns CDR1 SGHRS and CDR2 YFSETQ. TCRdb re-called the 5' RACE reads with MiXCR, one entry per CDR3 protein. The sample consists of about 57,000 distinct CDR3 sequences, 25% to 30% of them appearing once. The receptor was isolated from a female donor with breast cancer. The material sequenced was tumor-infiltrating memory CD4+ T cells sorted from the breast tumor. Subset meaning: memory CD4+ T cells, CD4+CD45RO+CD25-. V is TRBV5-1 and J is TRBJ2-1; perhaps TRBD2 as D (5 bases). This CDR3 is CASSLSGVYNEQFF. The CDR3 coding sequence is TGCGCCAGCAGCTTGAGCGGCGTTTACAATGAGCAGTTCTTC.